The T cell receptor (beta chain) under discussion was sequenced for a study of cytomegalovirus exposure and HLA in healthy donors. Points from the study as a whole: In a later analysis, at a false discovery rate of 0.05, fewer than 20,000 TCR beta sequences matched HLA alleles. TCR association rates varied by HLA locus in a later analysis, with DRB1 highest and HLA-C lowest. Relative to equally common others, HLA-associated TCR beta chains showed greater clonal expansion in a later analysis.

The donors, nominally healthy at sampling, likely had unrecorded immune exposures. Germline V gene lookup returns CDR1 SEHNR and CDR2 FQNEAQ (reference sequence). Losses at the gene ends were 4 bases for V and 3 bases for J; bases not matched to a gene: 11. CDR3 size: 17 residues. This clone was recorded a few times. Antigen unknown. Vbeta (60) and Jbeta (13) primers were used in the PCR. Sequencing was performed with immunoSEQ multiplex PCR; in TCRdb, only in-frame clones are kept and a portion is missing. Among approximately 110,000 clones listed, about four fifths were seen once. The sequence was collected from a man aged 35 to 55 in good health and CMV-seronegative. The rearrangement links TRBV7-9 to TRBJ1-4; 7 bases fit TRBD1. Sample: PBMCs. In DNA, the CDR3 is TGTGCCAGCAGCTCCCTACCGGGACAGTCCGCTAATGAAAAACTGTTTTTT. This translates into CASSSLPGQSANEKLFF.